The source of this T cell receptor (beta chain) is a study of T cells in Graves' hyperthyroidism and ophthalmopathy. The investigators amplified TCR beta CDR3 regions from RNA transcripts. First-round RT-PCR of the TCR CDR3 relied on the HTBI primer set. TCRdb re-derived calls from the multiplex PCR reads in MiXCR, one entry per CDR3 protein. The sample has a few hundred thousand distinct CDR3 sequences, approximately 17% seen once. The CDR3 consists of 15 residues. The V end lost 3 bases, the J end lost 2 bases, and 11 bases lay between the germline ends. Germline-derived CDR1 and CDR2 are WNHNN and SYGVQD (reference sequence).

The TCR was taken from a woman aged 60-75 years with Graves' ophthalmopathy. The chain has TRBV10-1 and TRBJ2-1; D is uncertain. Material: blood. The chain's CDR3 is CASSDDPSTYNEQFF. The CDR3 nucleotides read TGCGCCAGCAGTGATGATCCCTCGACCTACAATGAGCAGTTCTTC.